A single sample is the source of the 18 T cell receptor beta chains below, sequenced in a study of blood T cell repertoires in COVID-19. The table came from immunoSEQ multiplex PCR; TCRdb's copy has only in-frame clones and leaves some out. The repertoire holds some 80,000 clones, with 60% to 85% as singletons. Sequenced sample: peripheral blood. The receptor set was obtained from a woman at least 80 years old with active or convalescent COVID-19.

This clone was seen more than once but under ten times. V usage is TRBV18 and J usage is TRBJ1-1; no clear D. Germline CDR1 is KGHSH and CDR2 is LQKENI. Trimming pared 2 bases from V and 1 base from J, leaving 5 bases between. The CDR3 has 13 amino acids. The CDR3 sequence: CASSPTSNTEAFF. The CDR3 DNA is TGTGCCAGCTCACCAACATCGAACACTGAAGCTTTCTTT.

The chain employs TRBV3-1 (or the pseudogene TRBV3-2) and TRBJ2-7, with 9 bases lining up with TRBD1. Germline V CDR1 and CDR2: LGHDT, YNNKEL (reference sequence). The CDR3 contains 16 residues. With V trimmed by 4 bases and J by 7 bases, 14 bases remained unmatched. CDR3 region: CASSLRGQGRGGEQYF. The CDR3 nucleotides are TGTGCCAGCAGCCTCCGAGGACAGGGGCGGGGTGGGGAGCAGTACTTC.

This clone occurred once. The chain uses TRBV24-1 and TRBJ2-3; D gene uncertain. The CDR3 runs to 15 residues. Trimming took off 4 bases at V and 0 bases at J, with 10 bases between the two ends. Per the germline V gene, CDR1 is KGHDR and CDR2 is SFDVKD. The CDR3 protein is CATSDPNYSTDTQYF. The CDR3 DNA reads as TGTGCCACCAGTGACCCAAACTATAGCACAGATACGCAGTATTTT.

J is TRBJ2-3 and V is TRBV5-1, with a weak D call TRBD2 (6 bases). With 3 bases removed from V and 0 bases from J, the gap between germline ends came to 14 bases. Looked up from germline, CDR1 is SGHRS and CDR2 is YFSETQ. The length of the CDR3 is 16 residues. CDR3 DNA: TGCGCCAGCAGCTCCCGGGGAGGTTCTAGCACAGATACGCAGTATTTT. It yields the protein CASSSRGGSSTDTQYF. Full variable domain (remainder filled in from reference TRBV5-1 and TRBJ2-3): KAGVTQTPRYLIKTRGQQVTLSCSPISGHRSVSWYQQTPGQGLQFLFEYFSETQRNKGNFPGRFSGRQFSNSRSEMNVSTLELGDSALYLCASSSRGGSSTDTQYFGPGTRLTVL.

This clone came up once. The rearrangement links TRBV5-1 to TRBJ1-6, with D maybe TRBD1 (5 bases). From germline, CDR1 is SGHRS and CDR2 YFSETQ. This CDR3 has 16 residues. Trimming cost V 4 bases and J 3 bases, with 14 bases left between them. The CDR3 loop reads CASSPTGSGYNSPLHF. The DNA of the CDR3 is TGCGCCAGCAGCCCAACAGGTTCCGGCTATAATTCACCCCTCCACTTT. Together with reference TRBV5-1 and TRBJ1-6, the CDR3 gives the full variable domain: KAGVTQTPRYLIKTRGQQVTLSCSPISGHRSVSWYQQTPGQGLQFLFEYFSETQRNKGNFPGRFSGRQFSNSRSEMNVSTLELGDSALYLCASSPTGSGYNSPLHFGNGTRLTVT.

The chain carries TRBV21-1 and TRBJ2-7; the tabulated D call, TRBD1, remains unverified against the DNA. TRBV21-1 is reported as a pseudogene. This CDR3 region has 17 residues. The CDR3 loop reads CASSISHCRDRSYEQYF. The CDR3 region has the DNA TGTGCCAGCAGCATATCCCATTGCCGGGACAGGTCCTACGAGCAGTACTTC.

The chain recombines TRBV6-2 or TRBV6-3 with TRBJ2-1, with 14 bases matching TRBD2. This CDR3 region has 16 residues. V was clipped by 5 bases and J by 9 bases; unmatched bases: 9. Germline V CDR1 and CDR2: MNHEY, SVGEGT. CDR3 nucleotides: TGTGCCAGCAGTCCCCCGGGACTAGCGGGAGAGGCTGAGCAGTTCTTC. This sequence encodes CASSPPGLAGEAEQFF.

The chain uses TRBV2 and TRBJ1-5, with no clear D. Germline values: CDR1 SNHLY, CDR2 FYNNEI. V lost 4 bases to trimming and J lost 11 bases, with 12 bases between them. The CDR3 covers 12 residues. The CDR3 region is CASSAETRTQHF. The CDR3 DNA reads TGTGCCAGCAGTGCCGAAACGCGAACCCAGCATTTT.

This sequence joins TRBV12-5 and TRBJ2-4, with 9 bases that match TRBD1. With V trimmed by 4 bases and J by 4 bases, 2 bases remained unmatched. The CDR3 loop spans 14 amino acids. Germline CDR1 reads LGHNT; CDR2 reads FRNRAP. CDR3: CASGSGQGKNIQYF. The CDR3 DNA sequence: TGTGCTAGTGGTTCGGGACAGGGTAAAAACATTCAGTACTTC.

The chain has TRBV5-1 and TRBJ2-5; D gene uncertain. Germline loops: CDR1 SGHRS, CDR2 YFSETQ. The V end was cut by 2 bases, the J end by 0 bases, with 5 bases between. The CDR3 extends over 13 amino acids. CDR3 protein: CASSLQNQETQYF. DNA for the CDR3: TGCGCCAGCAGCTTACAGAACCAAGAGACCCAGTACTTC.

The rearrangement joins TRBV5-1 to TRBJ2-1, with D possibly being TRBD2 (6 bases). V was clipped by 6 bases and J by 2 bases, with 12 bases between them. CDR3 length equals 14 residues. CDR1 SGHRS and CDR2 YFSETQ come from the germline V gene. CDR3 protein: CASTIGSAYNEQFF. The CDR3 DNA is TGCGCCAGCACCATCGGGAGCGCCTACAATGAGCAGTTCTTC.

The chain recombines TRBV9 with TRBJ1-2; D possibly corresponds to TRBD1 (6 bases). Trimming took 5 bases from V and 3 from J, leaving 20 bases between them. This CDR3 contains 16 residues. In germline, CDR1 is SGDLS, CDR2 YYNGEE. CDR3 sequence reads: CASRAPTGVGHYGYTF. CDR3 DNA sequence: TGTGCCAGCAGAGCCCCGACAGGAGTTGGGCACTATGGCTACACCTTC.

The chain uses TRBV6-2 or TRBV6-3 and TRBJ1-5, with D possibly being TRBD1 (6 bases). V dropped 1 base and J dropped 5 bases, with 21 bases sitting between them. Germline V CDR1 and CDR2: MNHEY, SVGEGT. The CDR3 has 18 residues. CDR3 amino acids: CASSYFPGHPKGDQPQHF. CDR3 DNA: TGTGCCAGCAGTTACTTCCCGGGACACCCGAAAGGTGATCAGCCCCAGCATTTT.

The genes are TRBV7-8 and TRBJ1-2; D possibly corresponds to TRBD1 (6 bases). V was shortened by 4 bases and J by 8 bases, with 14 bases between the two germline ends. CDR1 is SGHVS and CDR2 is FQNEAQ in the germline V gene. CDR3 size: 13 residues. The CDR3 DNA sequence: TGTGCCAGCAGCTCGCAGGGGTTCGGAGGCTACACCTTC. Translating gives CASSSQGFGGYTF.

The rearrangement links TRBV18 to TRBJ2-2, with TRBD2 matching 10 bases. Germline loops: CDR1 KGHSH, CDR2 LQKENI. The CDR3 is 17 amino acids. V lost 5 bases and J lost 0; bases outside the gene matches: 6. The CDR3 DNA reads as TGTGCCAGCTCATATCTAGCGGGGGCCACGAACACCGGGGAGCTGTTTTTT. Its protein is CASSYLAGATNTGELFF.

This clone has only a few counts. This rearrangement joins TRBV24-1 to TRBJ2-5; TRBD2 might be the D (6 bases). Trimming took off 6 bases at V and 1 base at J, with 14 bases between the two ends. This CDR3 is 15 amino acids long. Germline loops: CDR1 KGHDR, CDR2 SFDVKD. DNA for the CDR3: TGTGCCACCAGTAGTCCCCGGGAGCCCCAAGAGACCCAGTACTTC. Its translation is CATSSPREPQETQYF.

The V call is TRBV7-2, the J call TRBJ2-1; 8 bases align to TRBD2. The V segment lost 4 bases and the J segment 7 bases; nucleotides outside the gene matches: 12. This CDR3 spans 16 amino acids. Germline V gene sequence: CDR1 SGHTA, CDR2 FQGNSA. CDR3 residues: CASSWKRGTKVNEQFF. Here the CDR3 DNA reads TGTGCCAGCAGCTGGAAGCGGGGGACCAAGGTAAATGAGCAGTTCTTC. Full variable domain (remainder filled in from reference TRBV7-2 and TRBJ2-1): GAGVSQSPSNKVTEKGKDVELRCDPISGHTALYWYRQSLGQGLEFLIYFQGNSAPDKSGLPSDRFSAERTGGSVSTLTIQRTQQEDSAVYLCASSWKRGTKVNEQFFGPGTRLTVL.

The chain uses TRBV27 and TRBJ1-1, with D uncertain. V lost 6 bases, J lost 1 base, and 9 bases lay in between. The CDR3 runs 13 residues. The germline gives CDR1 MNHEY, CDR2 SMNVEV (reference sequence). The CDR3 spells CASRPHGNTEAFF. The CDR3 DNA follows: TGTGCCAGCAGGCCGCACGGGAACACTGAAGCTTTCTTT.